This is a list of T cell receptor beta chains from one sample in a study of cytomegalovirus exposure and HLA in healthy donors. The method was immunoSEQ multiplex PCR; TCRdb's version includes in-frame clones alone and lacks a portion of them. The sample gives 150,000 to 200,000 clones, more than 65% of which show up once; roughly 0.5% is in the top ten. Sequences were obtained from PBMCs. The receptors were sampled from a woman between 50 and 59 years old in good health and CMV-seronegative. CDR3s include the opening cysteine and the closing phenylalanine or tryptophan. Each record gives: clone size, V gene, D gene, J gene, CDR3 DNA, CDR3 protein. The D gene is left open where the match is weak. The size of a clone is reported for some rows only, either as once, few or many, or as a class for expanded clones.

-	TRBV9	-	TRBJ1-3	TGTGCCAGCAGCCCCCGACAGGACTCTCGCTCTGGAAACACCATATATTTT	CASSPRQDSRSGNTIYF
-	TRBV5-1	-	TRBJ2-7	TGCGCCAGCAGCTTGGAATTGGCGGCGGACGAGCAGTACTTC	CASSLELAADEQYF
-	TRBV7-8	TRBD2	TRBJ2-2	TGTGCCAGCAGCTTAAAGCGGGGAACCGGGGAGCTGTTTTTT	CASSLKRGTGELFF
-	TRBV25-1	-	TRBJ1-2	TGTGCCAGCAGCGACAGACCTAACTATGGCTACACCTTC	CASSDRPNYGYTF
few	TRBV29-1	-	TRBJ2-7	TGCAGCGTTGAGGGTAGCGTATCCTACGAGCAGTACTTC	CSVEGSVSYEQYF
-	TRBV2	TRBD2	TRBJ2-1	TGTGCCAGCAAGGGACTAGCGGGGAAGAATGAGCAGTTCTTC	CASKGLAGKNEQFF
-	TRBV5-1	TRBD2	TRBJ2-1	TGCGCCAGCAGCCCGGGACTAGCGGGAGGGCCTTCCTACAATGAGCAGTTCTTC	CASSPGLAGGPSYNEQFF
-	TRBV28	TRBD1	TRBJ1-1	TGTGCCAGCAGTTTATGGGGACAGGGGAACACTGAAGCTTTCTTT	CASSLWGQGNTEAFF
-	TRBV7-2	TRBD1	TRBJ2-7	TGTGCCAGCAGTTTCTACAGGGGGGTCTCCTACGAGCAGTACTTC	CASSFYRGVSYEQYF
-	TRBV7-2	-	TRBJ2-5	TGTGCCAGCAGCACAAAAAGTGGAGAGACCCAGTACTTC	CASSTKSGETQYF
once	TRBV6-6	TRBD1	TRBJ2-2	TGTGCCAGCAGTCGTTCCGGGACAGGGGCGCCCGGGGAGCTGTTTTTT	CASSRSGTGAPGELFF
-	TRBV6-1	TRBD1	TRBJ1-2	TGTGCCAGCAGGGAGTACAGGGGGTATGGCTACACCTTC	CASREYRGYGYTF
-	TRBV28	-	TRBJ2-1	TGTGCCAGCAGGACGCAGGGCCCAGGTGAGCAGTTCTTC	CASRTQGPGEQFF
-	TRBV10-3	TRBD2	TRBJ2-7	TGTGCCATCCGGAGGACTAGCGGTTCCTACGAGCAGTACTTC	CAIRRTSGSYEQYF
-	TRBV18	-	TRBJ1-5	TGTGCCAGCTCACCGGGCGTGGATCAGCCCCAGCATTTT	CASSPGVDQPQHF
-	TRBV10-3	TRBD2	TRBJ2-5	TGTGCCATCAGTGGTACTAGCGGGGGGGGAGAGACCCAGTACTTC	CAISGTSGGGETQYF
-	TRBV19	-	TRBJ1-2	TGTGCCAGTAGTATCGAGTCAAGCTATGGCTACACCTTC	CASSIESSYGYTF
-	TRBV5-6	-	TRBJ2-1	TGTGCCAGCAGCCTCAAAGGGTTGACGGGATACAATGAGCAGTTCTTC	CASSLKGLTGYNEQFF
-	TRBV5-6	TRBD1	TRBJ1-2	TGTGCCGGCAGCGGACAGGGATTTGGCTACACCTTC	CAGSGQGFGYTF
-	TRBV10-3	-	TRBJ1-4	TGTGCCATATCATCTGGGGGCTCTAAGGGTGGAGAAAAACTGTTTTTT	CAISSGGSKGGEKLFF